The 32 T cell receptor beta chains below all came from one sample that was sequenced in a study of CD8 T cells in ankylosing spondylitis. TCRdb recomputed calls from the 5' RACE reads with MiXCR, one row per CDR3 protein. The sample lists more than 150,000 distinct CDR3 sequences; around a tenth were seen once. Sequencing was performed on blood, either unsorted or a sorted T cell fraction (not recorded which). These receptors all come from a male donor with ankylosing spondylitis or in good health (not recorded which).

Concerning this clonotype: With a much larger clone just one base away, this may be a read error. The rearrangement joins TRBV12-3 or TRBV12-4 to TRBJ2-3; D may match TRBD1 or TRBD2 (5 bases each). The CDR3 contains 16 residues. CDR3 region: CASSLKQGPSTDTRYF. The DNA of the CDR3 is TGTGCCAGCAGTTTAAAGCAGGGCCCTAGCACAGATACGCGGTATTTT.

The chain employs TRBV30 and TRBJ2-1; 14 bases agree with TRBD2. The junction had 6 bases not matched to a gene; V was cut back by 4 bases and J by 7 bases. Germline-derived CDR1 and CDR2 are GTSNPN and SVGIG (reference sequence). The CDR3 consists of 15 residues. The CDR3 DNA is TGTGCCTGGACGGGGACTAGCGGGAGAGAGAATGAGCAGTTCTTC. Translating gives CAWTGTSGRENEQFF. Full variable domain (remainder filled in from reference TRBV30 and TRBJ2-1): SQTIHQWPATLVQPVGSPLSLECTVEGTSNPNLYWYRQAAGRGLQLLFYSVGIGQISSEVPQNLSASRPQDRQFILSSKKLLLSDSGFYLCAWTGTSGRENEQFFGPGTRLTVL.

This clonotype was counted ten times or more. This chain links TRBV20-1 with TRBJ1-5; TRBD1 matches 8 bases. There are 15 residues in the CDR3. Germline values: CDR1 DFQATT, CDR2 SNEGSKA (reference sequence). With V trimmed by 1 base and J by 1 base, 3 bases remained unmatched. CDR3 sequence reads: CSARATGGSNQPQHF. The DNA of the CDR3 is TGCAGTGCTAGAGCTACAGGGGGGAGCAATCAGCCCCAGCATTTT.

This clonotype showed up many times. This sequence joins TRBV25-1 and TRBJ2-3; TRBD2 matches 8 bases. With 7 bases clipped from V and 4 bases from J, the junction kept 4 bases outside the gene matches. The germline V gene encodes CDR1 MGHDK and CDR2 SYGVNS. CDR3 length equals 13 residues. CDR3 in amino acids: CASNGGGPDTQYF. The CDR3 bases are TGTGCCAGCAACGGGGGGGGCCCAGATACGCAGTATTTT. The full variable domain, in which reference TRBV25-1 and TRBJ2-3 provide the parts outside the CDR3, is EADIYQTPRYLVIGTGKKITLECSQTMGHDKMYWYQQDPGMELHLIHYSYGVNSTEKGDLSSESTVSRIRTEHFPLTLESARPSHTSQYLCASNGGGPDTQYFGPGTRLTVL.

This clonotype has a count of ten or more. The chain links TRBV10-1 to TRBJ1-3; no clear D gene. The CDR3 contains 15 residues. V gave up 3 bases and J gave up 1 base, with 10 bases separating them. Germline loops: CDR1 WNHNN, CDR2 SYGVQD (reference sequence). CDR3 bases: TGCGCCAGCAGTGAAGGCGGAAAGTCTGGAAACACCATATATTTT. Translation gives CASSEGGKSGNTIYF.

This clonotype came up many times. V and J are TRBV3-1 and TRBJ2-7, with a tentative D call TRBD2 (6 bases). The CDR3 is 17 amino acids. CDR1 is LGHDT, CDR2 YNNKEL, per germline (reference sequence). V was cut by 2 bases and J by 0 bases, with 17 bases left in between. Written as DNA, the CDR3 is TGTGCCAGCAGCCAACATCCTGGGACTTCCCGCTCCTACGAGCAGTACTTC. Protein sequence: CASSQHPGTSRSYEQYF.

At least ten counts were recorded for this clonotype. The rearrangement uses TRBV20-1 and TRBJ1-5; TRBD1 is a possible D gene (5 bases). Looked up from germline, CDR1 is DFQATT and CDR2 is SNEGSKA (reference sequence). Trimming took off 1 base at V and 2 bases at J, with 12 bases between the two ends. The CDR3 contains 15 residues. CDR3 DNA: TGCAGTGCTAGAGGGACAACTTCGGGCAATCAGCCCCAGCATTTT. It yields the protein CSARGTTSGNQPQHF.

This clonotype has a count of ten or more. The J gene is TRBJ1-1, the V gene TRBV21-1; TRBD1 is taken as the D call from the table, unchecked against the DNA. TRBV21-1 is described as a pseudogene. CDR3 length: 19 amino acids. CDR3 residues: CASSKAPGTGGLMNTEAFF. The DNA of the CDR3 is TGTGCCAGCAGCAAAGCGCCCGGGACAGGAGGACTCATGAACACTGAAGCTTTCTTT.

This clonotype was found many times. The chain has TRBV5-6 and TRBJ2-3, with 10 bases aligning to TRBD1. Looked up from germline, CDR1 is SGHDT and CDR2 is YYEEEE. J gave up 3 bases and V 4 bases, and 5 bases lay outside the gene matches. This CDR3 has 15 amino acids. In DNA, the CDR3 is TGTGCCAGCAGCCCGGACAGGGGGATAACAGATACGCAGTATTTT. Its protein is CASSPDRGITDTQYF.

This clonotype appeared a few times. The CDR3 is CASSPQGGGLDTQYF. CDR3 coding DNA: TGTGCCAGCAGCCCACAAGGGGGGGGGTTAGATACGCAGTATTTT. V and J are TRBV7-8 and TRBJ2-3; TRBD2 might be the D (7 bases). The V gene lost 5 bases and the J gene lost 5 bases, with 17 bases spanning the gap. Germline lookup yields CDR1 SGHVS and CDR2 FQNEAQ. CDR3 length: 15 residues.

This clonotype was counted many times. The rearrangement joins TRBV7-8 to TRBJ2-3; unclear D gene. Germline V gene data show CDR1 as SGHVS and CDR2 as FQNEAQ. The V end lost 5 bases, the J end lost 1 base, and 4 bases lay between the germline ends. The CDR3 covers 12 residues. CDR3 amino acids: CASSTGTDTQYF. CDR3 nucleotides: TGTGCCAGCAGCACGGGCACAGATACGCAGTATTTT.

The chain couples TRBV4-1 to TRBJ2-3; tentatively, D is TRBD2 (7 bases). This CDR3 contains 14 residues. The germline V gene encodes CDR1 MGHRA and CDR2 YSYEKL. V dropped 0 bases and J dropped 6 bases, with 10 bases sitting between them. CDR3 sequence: CASSQERGPDTQYF. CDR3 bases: TGCGCCAGCAGCCAAGAGCGGGGGCCTGATACGCAGTATTTT.

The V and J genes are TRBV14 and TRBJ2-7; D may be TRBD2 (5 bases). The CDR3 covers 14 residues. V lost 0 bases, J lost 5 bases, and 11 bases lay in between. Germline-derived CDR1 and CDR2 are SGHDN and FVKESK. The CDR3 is CASSQDLARNEQYF. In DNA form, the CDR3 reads TGTGCCAGCAGCCAAGATCTAGCTCGGAACGAGCAGTACTTC.

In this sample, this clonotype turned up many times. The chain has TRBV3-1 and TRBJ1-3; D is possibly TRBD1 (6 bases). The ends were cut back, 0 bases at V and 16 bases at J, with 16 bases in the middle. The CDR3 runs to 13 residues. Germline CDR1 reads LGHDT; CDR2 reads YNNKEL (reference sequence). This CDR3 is CASSQDLQGARYF. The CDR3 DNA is TGTGCCAGCAGCCAAGATTTACAGGGCGCCAGGTATTTT.

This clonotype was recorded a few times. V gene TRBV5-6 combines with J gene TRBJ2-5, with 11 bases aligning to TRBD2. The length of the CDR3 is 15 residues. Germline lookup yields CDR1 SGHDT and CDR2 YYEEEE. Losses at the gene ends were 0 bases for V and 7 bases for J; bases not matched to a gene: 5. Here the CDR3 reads CASSLGLAGPGTQYF. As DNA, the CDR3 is TGTGCCAGCAGCTTGGGACTAGCGGGACCCGGGACCCAGTACTTC.

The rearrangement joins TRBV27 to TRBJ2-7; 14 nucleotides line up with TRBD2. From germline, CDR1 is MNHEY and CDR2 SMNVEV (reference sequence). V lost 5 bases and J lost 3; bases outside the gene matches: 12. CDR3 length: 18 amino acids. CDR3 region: CASSKRPGLAGVYYEQYF. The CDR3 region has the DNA TGTGCCAGCAGTAAGCGACCGGGACTAGCGGGGGTTTACTACGAGCAGTACTTC.

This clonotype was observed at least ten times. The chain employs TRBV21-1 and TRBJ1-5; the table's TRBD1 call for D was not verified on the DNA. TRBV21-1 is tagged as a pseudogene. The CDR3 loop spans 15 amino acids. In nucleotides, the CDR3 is TGTGCCAGCAGAAAGACAGGGAAGGGGGATCAGCCCCAGCATTTT. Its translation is CASRKTGKGDQPQHF.

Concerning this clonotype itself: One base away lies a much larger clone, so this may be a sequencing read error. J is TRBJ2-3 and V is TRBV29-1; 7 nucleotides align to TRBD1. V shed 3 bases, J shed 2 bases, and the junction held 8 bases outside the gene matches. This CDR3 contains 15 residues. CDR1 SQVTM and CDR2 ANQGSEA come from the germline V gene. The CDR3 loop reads CSVEGTGADTDTQYF. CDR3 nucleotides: TGCAGCGTTGAGGGCACAGGGGCGGACACAGATACGCAGTATTTT.

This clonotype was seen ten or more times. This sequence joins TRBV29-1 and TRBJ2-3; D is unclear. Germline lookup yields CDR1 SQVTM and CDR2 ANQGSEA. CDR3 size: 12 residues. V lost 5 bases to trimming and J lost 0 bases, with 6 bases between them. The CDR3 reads CSVIFSTDTQYF. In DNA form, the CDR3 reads TGCAGCGTTATTTTCAGCACAGATACGCAGTATTTT.

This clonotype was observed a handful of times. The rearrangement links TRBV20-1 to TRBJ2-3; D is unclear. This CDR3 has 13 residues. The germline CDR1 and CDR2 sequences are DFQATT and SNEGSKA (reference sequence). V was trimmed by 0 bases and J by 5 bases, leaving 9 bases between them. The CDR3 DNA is TGCAGTGCTAGAGATCCCTTACAAGATACGCAGTATTTT. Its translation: CSARDPLQDTQYF.

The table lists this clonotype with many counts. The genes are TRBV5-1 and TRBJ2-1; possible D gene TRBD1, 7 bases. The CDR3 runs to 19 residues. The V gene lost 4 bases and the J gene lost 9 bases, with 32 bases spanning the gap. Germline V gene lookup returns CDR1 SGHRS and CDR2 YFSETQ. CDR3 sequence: CASSPAFPGVGGEGFEQFF. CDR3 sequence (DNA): TGCGCCAGCAGCCCCGCGTTCCCGGGGGTAGGGGGCGAGGGGTTTGAGCAGTTCTTC.

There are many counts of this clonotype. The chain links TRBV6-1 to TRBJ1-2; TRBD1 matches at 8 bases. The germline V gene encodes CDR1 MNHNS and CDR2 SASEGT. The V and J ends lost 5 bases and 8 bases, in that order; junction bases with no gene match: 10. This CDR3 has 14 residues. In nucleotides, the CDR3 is TGTGCCAGCAGTCAGACCCGGGACAGGCTGGGCTACACCTTC. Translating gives CASSQTRDRLGYTF.

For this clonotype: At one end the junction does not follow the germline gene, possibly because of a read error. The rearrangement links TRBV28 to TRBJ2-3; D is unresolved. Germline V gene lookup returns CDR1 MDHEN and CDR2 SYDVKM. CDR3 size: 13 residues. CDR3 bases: TGTGTCAGCAGGCCGAGGAACCCTTATACGCAGTATTTT. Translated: CVSRPRNPYTQYF.

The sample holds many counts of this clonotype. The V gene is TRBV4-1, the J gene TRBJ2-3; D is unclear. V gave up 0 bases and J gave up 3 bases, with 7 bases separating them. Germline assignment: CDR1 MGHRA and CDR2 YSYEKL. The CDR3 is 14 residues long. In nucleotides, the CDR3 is TGCGCCAGCAGCCAAGACCCGGTAACAGATACGCAGTATTTT. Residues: CASSQDPVTDTQYF.

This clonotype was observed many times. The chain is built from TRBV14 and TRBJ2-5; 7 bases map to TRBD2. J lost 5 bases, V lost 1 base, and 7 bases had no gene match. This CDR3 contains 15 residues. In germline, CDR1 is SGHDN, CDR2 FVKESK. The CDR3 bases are TGTGCCAGCAGCCAAGGCCTCGGACTAGTCGAGACCCAGTACTTC. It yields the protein CASSQGLGLVETQYF.

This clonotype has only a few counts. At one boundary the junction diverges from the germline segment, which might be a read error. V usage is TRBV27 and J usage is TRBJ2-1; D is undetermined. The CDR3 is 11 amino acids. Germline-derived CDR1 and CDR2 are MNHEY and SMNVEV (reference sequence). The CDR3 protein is CASSLYSEQFF. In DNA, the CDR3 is TGTGCCAGCAGTTTATACAGTGAGCAGTTCTTC.

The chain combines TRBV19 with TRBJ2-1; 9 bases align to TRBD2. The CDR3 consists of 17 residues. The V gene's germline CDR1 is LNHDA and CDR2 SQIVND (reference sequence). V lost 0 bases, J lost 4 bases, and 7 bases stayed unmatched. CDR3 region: CASSIDNSGSWYNEQFF. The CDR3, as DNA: TGTGCCAGTAGTATAGATAATAGCGGGAGCTGGTACAATGAGCAGTTCTTC.

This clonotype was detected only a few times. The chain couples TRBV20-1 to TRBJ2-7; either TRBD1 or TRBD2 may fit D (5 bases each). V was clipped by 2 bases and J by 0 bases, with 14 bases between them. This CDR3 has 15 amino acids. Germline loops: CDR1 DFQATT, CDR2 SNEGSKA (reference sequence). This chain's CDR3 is CSARPGVGVSYEQYF. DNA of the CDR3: TGCAGTGCTAGACCTGGGGTGGGGGTCTCCTACGAGCAGTACTTC.

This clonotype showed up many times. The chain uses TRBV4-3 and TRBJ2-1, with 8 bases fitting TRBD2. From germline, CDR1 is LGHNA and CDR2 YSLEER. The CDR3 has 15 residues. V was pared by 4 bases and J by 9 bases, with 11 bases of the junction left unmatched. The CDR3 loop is CASSLSSGASGEQFF. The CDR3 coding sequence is TGCGCCAGCAGCCTGAGTAGCGGGGCCTCAGGTGAGCAGTTCTTC.

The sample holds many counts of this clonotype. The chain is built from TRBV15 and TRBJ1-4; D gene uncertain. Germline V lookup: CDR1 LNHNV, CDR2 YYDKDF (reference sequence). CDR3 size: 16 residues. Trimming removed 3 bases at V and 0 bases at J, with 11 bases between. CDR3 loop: CATSSQDTATNEKLFF. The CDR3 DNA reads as TGTGCCACCAGCAGCCAAGACACCGCAACTAATGAAAAACTGTTTTTT. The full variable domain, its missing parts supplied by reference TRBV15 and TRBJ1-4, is DAMVIQNPRYQVTQFGKPVTLSCSQTLNHNVMYWYQQKSSQAPKLLFHYYDKDFNNEADTPDNFQSRRPNTSFCFLDIRSPGLGDTAMYLCATSSQDTATNEKLFFGSGTQLSVL.

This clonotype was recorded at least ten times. The CDR3 sequence is CASSFSRSNTEAFF. CDR3 coding DNA: TGTGCCAGCAGTTTCTCAAGATCGAACACTGAAGCTTTCTTT. V usage is TRBV6-5 and J usage is TRBJ1-1, with no clear D. Germline V gene sequence: CDR1 MNHEY, CDR2 SVGAGI. The length of the CDR3 is 14 residues. V shed 4 bases and J shed 1 base, with 10 bases lying between them.

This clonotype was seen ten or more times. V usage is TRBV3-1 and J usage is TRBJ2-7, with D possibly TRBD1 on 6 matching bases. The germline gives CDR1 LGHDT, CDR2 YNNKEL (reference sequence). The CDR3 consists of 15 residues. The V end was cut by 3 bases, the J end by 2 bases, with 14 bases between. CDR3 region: CASSQGQPITYEQYF. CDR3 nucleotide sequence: TGTGCCAGCAGCCAGGGACAACCGATTACCTACGAGCAGTACTTC.